This TCR beta chain was sequenced in a study of blood T cell repertoires in COVID-19. In the study overall: Samples representing acute and convalescent COVID-19 were sourced from the United States, Italy and Spain. From T cells, B-cell-depleted T cells, or PBMCs came the material, which was cDNA or gDNA.

In the original analysis: Estimation of nucleated cell counts relied on the amplification of reference gene primers. Data came from immunoSEQ multiplex PCR; TCRdb stores just in-frame clones and leaves some out. From that table come the V and J calls and clone size; the DNA was used to work out D and trimming. The sample records some 330,000 clones, about nine tenths being singletons. Seattle's cohort entered during active infection and was followed longitudinally. This CDR3 has 14 residues. Germline V gene lookup returns CDR1 MNHEY and CDR2 SVGAGI. V trimming: 5 bases; J trimming: 7 bases; junction bases outside the gene matches: 7.

Source material: peripheral blood. This TCR came from a woman in her 30s with COVID-19, enrolled during active disease. The chain combines TRBV6-5 with TRBJ1-2; 10 positions match TRBD1. The CDR3 nucleotides read TGTGCCAGCAGTCAGACAGGGGGCATCGGTGGCTACACCTTC. Its protein product is CASSQTGGIGGYTF.